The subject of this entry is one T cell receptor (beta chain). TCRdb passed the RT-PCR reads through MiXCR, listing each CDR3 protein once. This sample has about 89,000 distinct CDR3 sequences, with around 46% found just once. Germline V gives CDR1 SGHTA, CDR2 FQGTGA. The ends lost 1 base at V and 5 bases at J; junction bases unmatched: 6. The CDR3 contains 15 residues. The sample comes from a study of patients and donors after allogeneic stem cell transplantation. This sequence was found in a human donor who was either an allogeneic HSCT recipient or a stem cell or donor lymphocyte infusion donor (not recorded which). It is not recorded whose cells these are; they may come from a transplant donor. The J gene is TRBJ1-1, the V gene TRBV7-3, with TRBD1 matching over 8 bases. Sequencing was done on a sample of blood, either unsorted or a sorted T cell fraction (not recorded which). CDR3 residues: CASSLIGQGGTEAFF. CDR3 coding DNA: TGTGCCAGCAGCTTAATAGGACAGGGAGGGACTGAAGCTTTCTTT. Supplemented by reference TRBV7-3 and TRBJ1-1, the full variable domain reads GAGVSQTPSNKVTEKGKYVELRCDPISGHTALYWYRQSLGQGPEFLIYFQGTGAADDSGLPNDRFFAVRPEGSVSTLKIQRTERGDSAVYLCASSLIGQGGTEAFFGQGTRLTVV.